Listed here are 5 T cell receptor beta chains from one sample, sequenced in a study of OX40 agonist ivuxolimab in advanced cancers. Here immunoSEQ multiplex PCR was the method, and the copy in TCRdb shows in-frame clones only, minus some. In the table there are 45,000 to 50,000 clones, around nine tenths of which are singletons. The source material was CD4+ or CD8+ T cells sorted from blood, sampled in a trial of the OX40 agonist ivuxolimab. The source of these receptors is an adult with an advanced solid tumor such as melanoma, head and neck, liver or kidney cancer.

V usage is TRBV19 and J usage is TRBJ2-5; 7 bases agree with TRBD2. CDR3 length: 15 residues. V gave up 4 bases and J gave up 3 bases; unmatched junction bases: 8. CDR1 LNHDA and CDR2 SQIVND come from the germline V gene (reference sequence). CDR3 DNA sequence: TGTGCCAGTAGTACCTCGCGCGGGGGAAAAGAGACCCAGTACTTC. Its protein product is CASSTSRGGKETQYF.

The rearrangement links TRBV6-5 to TRBJ2-3; D ambiguous. The length of the CDR3 is 13 residues. The V end lost 7 bases, the J end lost 1 base, and 9 bases lay between the germline ends. Germline loops: CDR1 MNHEY, CDR2 SVGAGI. CDR3 protein: CASMRLGTDTQYF. The DNA of the CDR3 is TGTGCCAGCATGAGGCTAGGCACAGATACGCAGTATTTT.

The chain is built from TRBV18 and TRBJ2-5; D is ambiguous. CDR3 size: 15 residues. The V end was cut by 1 base, the J end by 2 bases, with 11 bases between. Germline loops: CDR1 KGHSH, CDR2 LQKENI. In DNA, the CDR3 is TGTGCCAGCTCACCACGTAGGTCTTCACAAGAGACCCAGTACTTC. Translation gives CASSPRRSSQETQYF.

This rearrangement joins TRBV10-3 to TRBJ2-3; D may be TRBD1 (5 bases). The CDR3 runs 15 residues. Trimming cost V 6 bases and J 0 bases, with 13 bases left between them. Germline V gives CDR1 ENHRY, CDR2 SYGVKD. The CDR3 bases are TGTGCCATCAGACCTACAGGCGTCAGCACAGATACGCAGTATTTT. Its translation is CAIRPTGVSTDTQYF.

This chain links TRBV7-9 with TRBJ2-7; D is perhaps TRBD2 (6 bases). V lost 4 bases and J 6 bases, leaving 19 bases between the germline ends. CDR1 and CDR2 from the germline V gene are SEHNR and FQNEAQ (reference sequence). CDR3 length: 15 residues. As DNA, the CDR3 is TGTGCCAGCAGCTCGGGCCGCGCGGGGTTGTTCGAGCAGTACTTC. This sequence encodes CASSSGRAGLFEQYF.